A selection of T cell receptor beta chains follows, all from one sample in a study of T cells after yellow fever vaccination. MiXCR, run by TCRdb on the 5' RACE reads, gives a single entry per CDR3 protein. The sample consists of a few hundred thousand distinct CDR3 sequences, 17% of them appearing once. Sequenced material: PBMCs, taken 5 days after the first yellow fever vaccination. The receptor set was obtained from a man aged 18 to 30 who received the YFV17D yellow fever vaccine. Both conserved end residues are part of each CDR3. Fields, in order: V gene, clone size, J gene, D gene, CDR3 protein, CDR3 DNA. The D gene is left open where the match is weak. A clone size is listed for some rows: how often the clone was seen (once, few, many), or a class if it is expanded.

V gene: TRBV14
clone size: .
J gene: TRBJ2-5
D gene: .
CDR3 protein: CASNHRGLETQYF
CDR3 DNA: TGTGCCAGCAACCATCGGGGGCTGGAGACCCAGTACTTC

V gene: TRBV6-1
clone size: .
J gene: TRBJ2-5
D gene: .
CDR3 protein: CASSEGSFGETQYF
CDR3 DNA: TGTGCCAGCAGTGAAGGAAGCTTTGGAGAGACCCAGTACTTC

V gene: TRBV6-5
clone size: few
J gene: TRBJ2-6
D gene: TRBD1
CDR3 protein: CASSYLLGTVSGANVLTF
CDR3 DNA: TGTGCCAGCAGTTACTTACTTGGGACAGTTTCTGGGGCCAACGTCCTGACTTTC

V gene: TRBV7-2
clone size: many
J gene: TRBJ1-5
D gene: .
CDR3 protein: CASSSDYNQPQHF
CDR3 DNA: TGTGCCAGCAGCTCGGACTACAATCAGCCCCAGCATTTT

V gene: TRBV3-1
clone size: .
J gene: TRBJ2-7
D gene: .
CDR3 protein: CASSLNLGVPEQYF
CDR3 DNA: TGTGCCAGCAGCCTAAACCTGGGGGTGCCCGAGCAGTACTTC

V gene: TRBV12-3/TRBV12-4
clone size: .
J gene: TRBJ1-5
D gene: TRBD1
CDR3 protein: CASRTGSRQPQHF
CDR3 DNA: TGTGCCAGCAGGACAGGGAGTCGACAGCCCCAGCATTTT

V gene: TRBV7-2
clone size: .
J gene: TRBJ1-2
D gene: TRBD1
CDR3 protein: CASSLRGTAPHGYTF
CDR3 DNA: TGTGCCAGCAGCCTACGCGGGACAGCCCCTCATGGCTACACCTTC

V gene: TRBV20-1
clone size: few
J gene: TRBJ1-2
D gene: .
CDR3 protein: CSANPGASNYGYTF
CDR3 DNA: TGCAGTGCTAACCCAGGGGCTTCTAACTATGGCTACACCTTC

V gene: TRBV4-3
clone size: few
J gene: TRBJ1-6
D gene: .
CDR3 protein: CASSQVTGSSYNSPLHF
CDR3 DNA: TGCGCCAGCAGCCAAGTCACAGGGAGCTCCTATAATTCACCCCTCCACTTT

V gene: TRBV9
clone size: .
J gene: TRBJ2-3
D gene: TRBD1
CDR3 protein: CASSVEDRPTDTQYF
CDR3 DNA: TGTGCCAGCAGCGTAGAGGACAGGCCCACAGATACGCAGTATTTT

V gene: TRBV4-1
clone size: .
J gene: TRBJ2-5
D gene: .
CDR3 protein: CAMGPGDQETQYF
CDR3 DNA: TGTGCCATGGGCCCCGGGGACCAAGAGACCCAGTACTTC

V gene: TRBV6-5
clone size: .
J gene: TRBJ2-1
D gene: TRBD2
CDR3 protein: CASSYLGLADNEQFF
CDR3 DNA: TGTGCCAGCAGTTACTTGGGACTAGCGGACAATGAGCAGTTCTTC

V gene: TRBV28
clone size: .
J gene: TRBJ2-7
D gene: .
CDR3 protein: CASSLVGLSSYEQYF
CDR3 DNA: TGTGCCAGCAGTTTGGTGGGGCTAAGCTCCTACGAGCAGTACTTC

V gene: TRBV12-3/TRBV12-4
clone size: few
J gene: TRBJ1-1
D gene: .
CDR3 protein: CASSPQGLYGAFF
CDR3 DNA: TGTGCCAGCAGCCCACAGGGACTCTATGGGGCTTTCTTT

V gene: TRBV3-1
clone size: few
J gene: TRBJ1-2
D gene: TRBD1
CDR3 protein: CASSQDTTGTGSGYTF
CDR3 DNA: TGTGCCAGCAGCCAAGATACGACAGGGACGGGTTCTGGCTACACCTTC

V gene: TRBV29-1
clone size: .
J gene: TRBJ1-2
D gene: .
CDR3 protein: CSVRAANNYGYTF
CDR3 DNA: TGCAGCGTTCGGGCAGCTAATAACTATGGCTACACCTTC

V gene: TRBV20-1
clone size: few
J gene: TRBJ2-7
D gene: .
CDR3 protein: CSARDAGRTYEQYF
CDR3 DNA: TGCAGTGCTAGAGATGCGGGGAGGACCTACGAGCAGTACTTC

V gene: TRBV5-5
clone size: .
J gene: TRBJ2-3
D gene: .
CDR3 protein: CASSLVQGADTQYF
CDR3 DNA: TGTGCCAGCAGCTTGGTCCAGGGAGCAGATACGCAGTATTTT

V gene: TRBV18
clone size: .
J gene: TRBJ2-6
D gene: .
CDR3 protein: CASSHEISGANVLTF
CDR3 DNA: TGTGCCAGCTCACACGAGATCTCTGGGGCCAACGTCCTGACTTTC

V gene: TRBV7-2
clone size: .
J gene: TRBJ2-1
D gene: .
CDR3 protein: CASSRGLTSDEQFF
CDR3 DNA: TGTGCCAGCAGCCGAGGACTAACCAGCGATGAGCAGTTCTTC

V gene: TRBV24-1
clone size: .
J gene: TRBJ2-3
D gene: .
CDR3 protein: CATGGNTDTQYF
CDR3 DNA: TGTGCCACCGGCGGGAACACAGATACGCAGTATTTT

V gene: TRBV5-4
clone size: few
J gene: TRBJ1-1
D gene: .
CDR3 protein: CASRPIGNTEAFF
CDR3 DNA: TGTGCCAGCAGACCCATCGGGAACACTGAAGCTTTCTTT

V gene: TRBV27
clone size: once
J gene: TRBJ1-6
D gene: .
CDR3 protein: CASSWGLDSPLHF
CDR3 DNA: TGTGCCAGCAGTTGGGGGTTGGATTCACCCCTCCACTTT

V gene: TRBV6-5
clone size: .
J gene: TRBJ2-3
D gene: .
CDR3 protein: CASSYSKRGTDTQYF
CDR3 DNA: TGTGCCAGCAGTTACTCAAAGCGGGGCACAGATACGCAGTATTTT

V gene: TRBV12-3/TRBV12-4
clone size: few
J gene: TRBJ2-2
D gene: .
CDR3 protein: CASSRGSWAGELFF
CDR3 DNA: TGTGCCAGCAGTCGGGGGTCATGGGCCGGGGAGCTGTTTTTT

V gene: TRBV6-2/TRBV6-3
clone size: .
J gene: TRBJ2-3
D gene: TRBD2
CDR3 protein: CASSYLTSGGTDTQYF
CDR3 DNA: TGTGCCAGCAGTTACCTGACTAGCGGGGGCACAGATACGCAGTATTTT

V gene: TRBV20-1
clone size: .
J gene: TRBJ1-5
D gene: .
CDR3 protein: CSASYQGLWDSNQPQHF
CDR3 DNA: TGCAGTGCTAGTTACCAGGGGCTATGGGACAGCAATCAGCCCCAGCATTTT

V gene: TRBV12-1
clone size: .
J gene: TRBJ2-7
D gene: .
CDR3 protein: CASSFTEGSRDRGLPRAYEQYF
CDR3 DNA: TGTGCCAGCAGCTTTACTGAAGGATCTCGGGACAGGGGCCTACCGCGGGCCTACGAGCAGTACTTC

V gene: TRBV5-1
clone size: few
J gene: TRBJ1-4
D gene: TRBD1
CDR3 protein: CASSPTGLREKLFF
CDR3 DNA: TGCGCCAGCAGCCCGACAGGGCTGAGGGAAAAACTGTTTTTT

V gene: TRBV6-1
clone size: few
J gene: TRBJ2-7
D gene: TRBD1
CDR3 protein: CASRIPRQGRYEQYF
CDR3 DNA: TGTGCCAGCAGGATCCCCAGACAGGGGCGCTACGAGCAGTACTTC

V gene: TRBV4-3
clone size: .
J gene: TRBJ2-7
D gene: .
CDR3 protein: CASSQLGNGEQYF
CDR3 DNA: TGCGCCAGCAGCCAATTGGGGAATGGCGAGCAGTACTTC

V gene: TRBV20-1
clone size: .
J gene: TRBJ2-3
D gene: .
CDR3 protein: CSAPTRGGTDTQYF
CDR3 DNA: TGCAGTGCACCCACTAGGGGTGGAACAGATACGCAGTATTTT

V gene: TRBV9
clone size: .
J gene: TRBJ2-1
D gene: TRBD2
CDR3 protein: CASSALAGGRSNEQFF
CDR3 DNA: TGTGCCAGCAGCGCCCTAGCGGGGGGGCGCTCCAATGAGCAGTTCTTC

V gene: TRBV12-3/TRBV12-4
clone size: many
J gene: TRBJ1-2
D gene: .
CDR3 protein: CASSLALGGSPYGYTF
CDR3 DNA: TGTGCCAGCAGTTTAGCGCTGGGGGGTTCGCCCTATGGCTACACCTTC

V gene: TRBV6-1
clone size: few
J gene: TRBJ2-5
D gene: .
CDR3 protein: CASSEGRLRGGIQETQYF
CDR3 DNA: TGTGCCAGCAGTGAGGGACGACTCAGGGGGGGGATACAAGAGACCCAGTACTTC

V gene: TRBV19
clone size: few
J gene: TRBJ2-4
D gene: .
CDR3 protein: CASNTGRGAKNIQYF
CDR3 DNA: TGTGCCAGTAATACGGGGAGAGGGGCCAAAAACATTCAGTACTTC

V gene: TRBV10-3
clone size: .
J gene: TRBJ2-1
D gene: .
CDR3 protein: CAISGVGGPNNEQFF
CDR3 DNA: TGTGCCATCAGTGGAGTTGGGGGGCCAAACAATGAGCAGTTCTTC

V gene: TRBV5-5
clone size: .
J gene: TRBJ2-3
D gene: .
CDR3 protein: CASSFEWRADTQYF
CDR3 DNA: TGTGCCAGCAGCTTTGAGTGGCGGGCAGATACGCAGTATTTT

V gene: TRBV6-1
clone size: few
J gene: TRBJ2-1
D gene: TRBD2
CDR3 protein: CASSEGGGGPYNEQFF
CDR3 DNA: TGTGCCAGCAGTGAGGGGGGCGGGGGGCCCTACAATGAGCAGTTCTTC

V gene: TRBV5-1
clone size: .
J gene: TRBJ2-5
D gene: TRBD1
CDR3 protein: CASSLRQGWDQETQYF
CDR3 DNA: TGCGCCAGCAGCTTAAGACAGGGGTGGGATCAAGAGACCCAGTACTTC

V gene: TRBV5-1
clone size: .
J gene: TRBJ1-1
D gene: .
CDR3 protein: CASALGMGNTEAFF
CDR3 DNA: TGCGCCAGCGCGCTCGGCATGGGGAACACTGAAGCTTTCTTT

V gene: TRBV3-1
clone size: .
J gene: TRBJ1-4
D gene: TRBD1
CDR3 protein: CASSRGTGGSEKLFF
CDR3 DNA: TGTGCCAGCAGCCGAGGGACAGGGGGCAGTGAAAAACTGTTTTTT

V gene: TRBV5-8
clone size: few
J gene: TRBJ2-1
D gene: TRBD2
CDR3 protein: CASSFGGAGDEQFF
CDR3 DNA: TGTGCCAGCAGCTTCGGGGGGGCCGGGGATGAGCAGTTCTTC

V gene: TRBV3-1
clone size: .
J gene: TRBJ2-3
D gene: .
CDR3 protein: CASSQERGGEDTQYF
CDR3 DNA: TGTGCCAGCAGCCAAGAACGTGGGGGTGAGGATACGCAGTATTTT

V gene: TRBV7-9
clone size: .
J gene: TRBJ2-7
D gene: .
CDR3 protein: CASSLEGDRPYEQYF
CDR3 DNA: TGTGCCAGCAGCTTAGAGGGTGACAGGCCCTACGAGCAGTACTTC

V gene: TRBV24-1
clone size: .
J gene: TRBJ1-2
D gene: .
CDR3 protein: CATSDGPGAGYTF
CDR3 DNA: TGTGCCACCAGTGATGGGCCAGGCGCTGGCTACACCTTC

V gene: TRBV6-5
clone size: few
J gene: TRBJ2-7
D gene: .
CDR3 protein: CASSYKERHEQYF
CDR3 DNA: TGTGCCAGCAGTTACAAGGAACGTCACGAGCAGTACTTC

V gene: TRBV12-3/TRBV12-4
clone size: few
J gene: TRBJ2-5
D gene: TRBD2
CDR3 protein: CASSFRGGAGETQYF
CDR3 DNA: TGTGCCAGCAGTTTCCGGGGGGGGGCCGGAGAGACCCAGTACTTC

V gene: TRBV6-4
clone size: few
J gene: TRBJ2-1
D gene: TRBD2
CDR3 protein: CASSGTSGYEQFF
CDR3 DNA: TGTGCCAGTTCCGGGACTAGCGGTTATGAGCAGTTCTTC

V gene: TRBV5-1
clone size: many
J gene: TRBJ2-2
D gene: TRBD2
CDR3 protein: CASSLTSGGTGELFF
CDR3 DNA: TGCGCCAGCAGCCTGACTAGCGGGGGAACCGGGGAGCTGTTTTTT

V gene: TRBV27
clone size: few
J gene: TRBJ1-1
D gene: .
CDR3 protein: CASSLLGQQNTEAFF
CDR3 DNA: TGTGCCAGCAGTTTATTAGGACAACAGAACACTGAAGCTTTCTTT

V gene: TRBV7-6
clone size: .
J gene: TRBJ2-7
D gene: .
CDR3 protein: CASSQGAVGEAYEQYF
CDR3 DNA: TGTGCCAGCAGCCAAGGGGCGGTGGGGGAGGCCTACGAGCAGTACTTC

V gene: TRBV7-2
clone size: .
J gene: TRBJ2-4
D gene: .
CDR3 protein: CASSLDLLAKNIQYF
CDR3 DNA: TGTGCCAGCAGCTTAGACTTACTAGCCAAAAACATTCAGTACTTC

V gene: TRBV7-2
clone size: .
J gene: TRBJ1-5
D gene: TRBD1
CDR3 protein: CASSSRGFQPQHF
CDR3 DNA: TGTGCCAGCAGCTCCAGGGGGTTTCAGCCCCAGCATTTT

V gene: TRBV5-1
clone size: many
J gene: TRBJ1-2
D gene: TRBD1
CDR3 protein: CASSRDRGQNYGYTF
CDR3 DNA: TGCGCCAGCAGCAGAGACAGGGGGCAGAACTATGGCTACACCTTC

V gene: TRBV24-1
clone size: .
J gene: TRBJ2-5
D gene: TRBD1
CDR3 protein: CATSDLPGTGDYQETQYF
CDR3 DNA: TGTGCCACCAGTGATTTGCCGGGGACAGGAGACTATCAAGAGACCCAGTACTTC

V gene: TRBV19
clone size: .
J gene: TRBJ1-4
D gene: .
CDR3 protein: CASSMTVTNEKLFF
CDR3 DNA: TGTGCCAGTTCGATGACGGTAACTAATGAAAAACTGTTTTTT